This T cell receptor (beta chain) was profiled in a study of T-cell reconstitution after alpha-beta-depleted transplantation in children (dated by TCRdb to about 2016). About the investigation overall: The study quantitatively tracked T-cell immune reconstitution after TCRalphabeta/CD19-depleted allogeneic hematopoietic cell transplantation in children using TCR repertoire profiling. Broader findings and caveats from the paper: The frequencies of hyperexpanded clones fell over the following months, and after one year, T-cell counts and TCRbeta diversity were mostly attributed to newly produced T cells. The high TCRbeta diversity at day 60 in some patients was ascribed to recipient T cells and intrathymic progenitors that had survived conditioning. The apparently early alphabetaT-cell count recovery about two months after transplant was reportedly dependent on only several hundred rapidly expanded clones derived from non-depleted graft cells.

The library was built by means of PCR. Sequenced on an Illumina HiSeq 2500. To normalize quantification of the TCRbeta repertoire, the TCR libraries were built with molecular barcoding that relied on unique molecular identifiers. The public sequencing data were trimmed at Q25 with fastp and processed into clonotypes with MiXCR by TCRdb, which kept only in-frame beta chains. Rows with one shared CDR3 protein collapse into an entry with the most common genes and DNA. The sample yields about 240,000 distinct CDR3 sequences; roughly 24% were counted once. Over 2.5% of the sample belongs to the ten largest clones. This specimen's treatment or condition label, interpreted: allogeneic hematopoietic cell transplantation with graft depleted of TCRalphabeta T cells and CD19 B cells. The transplant recipients were children given TCRalphabeta/CD19-depleted allogeneic hematopoietic cell grafts. The CDR3 runs 16 residues from the cysteine to the phenylalanine. Left in the record is the CDR3 DNA by itself, 48 bases read in frame from the first base. V lost 1 base and J lost 3 bases, and the count of bases not matched to a germline gene is 6. The germline V gene sets CDR1 to SGHTA and CDR2 to FQGNSA.

In its sample, this clonotype was seen many times. There is no known antigen for this receptor. Within one base of it there is no much larger clone, and no base qualities were kept. The V and J genes are TRBV7-2 and TRBJ2-3; 8 nucleotides in the junction match TRBD2. The sequencing here drew on PBMCs, taken before TCRalphabeta/CD19-depleted stem cell transplant. The origin of this receptor is a girl aged 2-15 years with Fanconi anemia, due to receive a stem cell transplant. The DNA sequence is given as TGTGCCAGCAGCTTAGGGCGGGGGGTAACGACAGATACGCAGTATTTT. Its product reads: CASSLGRGVTTDTQYF. The full variable domain, completed from the reference TRBV7-2 and TRBJ2-3 proteins outside the CDR3, reads GAGVSQSPSNKVTEKGKDVELRCDPISGHTALYWYRQSLGQGLEFLIYFQGNSAPDKSGLPSDRFSAERTGGSVSTLTIQRTQQEDSAVYLCASSLGRGVTTDTQYFGPGTRLTVL.